The clone carrying this T cell receptor (beta chain) was recorded at least ten times. As yet, its antigen is unknown. CD25-based Treg depletion was applied to purified naive CD4+ T cells. After constant-region reverse-primer amplification, full-length variable regions underwent semi-nested PCR with Nested Universal Primer A. TCRdb fed the 5' RACE reads into MiXCR, producing one record per CDR3 protein. Altogether about 50,000 distinct CDR3 sequences are present, 15% to 20% being singletons, with the ten largest covering approximately 2.1%. The CDR3 consists of 15 residues. The germline V gene encodes CDR1 SGDLS and CDR2 YYNGEE. V lost 3 bases and J 13 bases, leaving 22 bases between the germline ends. Study results and caveats: Tumor Treg TCRs overlapped most with tumor naive CD4+ cells. Tumor memory CD4+ T cell TCR gene usage was found to cluster with blood and lymph node memory CD4+ cells and with lymph node naive CD4+ cells.

This chain uses TRBV9 with TRBJ1-4; D is uncertain. The TCR sequence derives from a female donor with breast cancer. Sequencing was performed on naive CD4+ T cells sorted from blood. The sample's subset: naive CD4+ T cells, CD4+CD45RA+CD25-. CDR3 sequence reads: CASSEKMDVGRGLFF. As DNA, the CDR3 is TGTGCCAGCAGCGAGAAGATGGACGTTGGGCGGGGACTGTTTTTT.